The T cell receptor (beta chain) described here comes from a study of cytomegalovirus exposure and HLA in healthy donors. Looking at the study overall: Earlier, about 180 million T cells were analyzed, and some 120 million unique TCR beta sequences were found among them. Study observations and caveats: Reports described diagnosis of cytomegalovirus status by the classifier as highly specific and sensitive. Per a later analysis, HLA-associated TCR beta chains showed more clonal expansion than other, equally common TCR beta chains. The authors considered a cluster of highly shared sequence variants likely to be a sequencing artifact.

Trimming cost V 6 bases and J 3 bases; bases outside gene matches: 5. CDR3 length equals 15 residues. CDR1 and CDR2 (germline): MNHEY, SVGAGI. PCR employed 60 Vbeta and 13 Jbeta primers. Only in-frame clones appear in the TCRdb table, and some are missing; sequencing was by immunoSEQ multiplex PCR. Found here are approximately 200,000 clones, 82% of them singletons; the top ten hold around 6.3%. Note on this clone: Its antigen is not known.

V is TRBV6-5 and J is TRBJ2-7, with TRBD2 matching 13 bases. Sample: PBMCs. This receptor was taken from a woman aged 45-60 years in good health and CMV-seropositive. This chain's CDR3 is CASSLGTSGDYEQYF. DNA of the CDR3: TGTGCCAGCAGCCTGGGGACTAGCGGGGACTACGAGCAGTACTTC.